This T cell receptor (beta chain) stems from a study of T cell responses to AZD1222 COVID-19 vaccine. Study-level findings and limits: It should be noted that donors were predominantly white British and more often female, and clonal diversity was possibly underestimated. At baseline, just 5 or 6 AZD1222 recipients tested seropositive.

To note about this clone: The antigen remains unidentified.

Second-dose intervals near 4 or 12 weeks were combined. This CDR3 has 14 residues. Per the germline V gene, CDR1 is LGHDT and CDR2 is YNNKEL (reference sequence). V gave up 3 bases and J gave up 4 bases, with 10 bases separating them. Libraries were prepared by immunoSEQ multiplex PCR; TCRdb keeps only in-frame clonotypes and omits some of them. The sample consists of around 190,000 clones, 90% to 95% of them appearing once. The sample here was peripheral blood, taken 28 days after the second AZD1222 dose. This clonotype originated in an adult who received the AZD1222 COVID-19 vaccine. The J gene is TRBJ2-1, the V gene TRBV3-1 (or the pseudogene TRBV3-2); D is ambiguous. The CDR3, as DNA: TGTGCCAGCAGCCATGCCTCGCGGTACAATGAGCAGTTCTTC. This codes for CASSHASRYNEQFF.